This TCR beta chain was sequenced for a study of vaccination effects on CD4 cells after COVID-19. Background on the study: Samples collected post-vaccine were obtained a median of 72 days after the second dose. General study findings and limits: Clones from infection and from vaccination both contracted markedly late after vaccination.

The CDR3 spans 17 residues. V lost 0 bases to trimming and J lost 8 bases; unmatched junction nucleotides: 9. Germline CDR1 reads LGHNA; CDR2 reads YNFKEQ. Before any sequencing was done, the ViraFEST assay used viral peptide pools to expand antigen-specific CD4+ T cells. Following culture for around 10 days, CD4+ T cells were isolated. All study participants received two doses of BNT162b2 or mRNA-1273 vaccine. PBMC were cultured at under 2.5 million per well with about 10 IU/ml IL-2 and approximately 10 ug/ml peptides. Notes on this clone: The antigen remains unidentified.

TCRdb keeps only in-frame clones here, not all; method: immunoSEQ multiplex PCR. The sample records some 70,000 clones, approximately 82% being singletons. This material consisted of CD4+ T cells from PBMCs cultured with HCoV-229E spike peptides, taken after COVID-19 vaccination. This TCR came from a human donor who received a COVID-19 vaccine. The chain employs TRBV4-2 and TRBJ2-1; TRBD1 matches at 11 bases. The CDR3 protein is CASSQDTDRGPLDEQFF. The CDR3 coding sequence is TGTGCCAGCAGCCAAGATACGGACAGGGGGCCGCTGGATGAGCAGTTCTTC.